These 29 T cell receptor beta chains came from one sample sequenced in a study of vaccination effects on CD4 cells after COVID-19. These receptors have no identified antigens. Expansion with viral peptide pools was applied to antigen-specific CD4+ T cells by the ViraFEST assay prior to sequencing. Isolation of CD4+ T cells took place after about ten days of culture. Vaccine recipients, nucleocapsid antibody negative, had no prior SARS-CoV-2 infection. Here immunoSEQ multiplex PCR was the method, and the copy in TCRdb shows in-frame clones only, minus some. The profile shows 73,000 or so clones, about 78% of them singletons. The sequences come from CD4+ T cells from PBMCs cultured with SARS-CoV-2 spike peptides, collected before COVID-19 vaccination. All receptors come from a human donor who received a COVID-19 vaccine.

Here the CDR3 reads CAWSFQGNSPLHF. The CDR3 DNA follows: TGTGCCTGGAGTTTTCAGGGAAATTCACCCCTCCACTTT. The chain recombines TRBV30 with TRBJ1-6; D perhaps matches TRBD1 (5 bases). This CDR3 has 13 residues. CDR1 GTSNPN and CDR2 SVGIG come from the germline V gene (reference sequence). The V end was cut by 2 bases, the J end by 7 bases, with 9 bases between.

V is TRBV11-3 and J is TRBJ1-1; TRBD1 might be the D (6 bases). The germline V gene has CDR1 SGHNT and CDR2 YENEEA. The CDR3 contains 13 residues. Deletions cut 1 base from V and 5 bases from J, with 8 bases between. The CDR3 bases are TGTGCCAGCAGCTTAGGAAGGGGGACTGAAGCTTTCTTT. It translates to CASSLGRGTEAFF.

The chain employs TRBV7-2 and TRBJ1-1; possibly TRBD1 for D (5 bases). The V and J ends lost 2 bases and 5 bases respectively, with 15 bases between them. Germline V lookup: CDR1 SGHTA, CDR2 FQGNSA. The CDR3 totals 15 residues. This CDR3 is CASSLSPGGKTEAFF. The CDR3, as DNA: TGTGCCAGCAGCTTAAGTCCGGGGGGAAAGACTGAAGCTTTCTTT.

This clone was seen only a few times. The CDR3 coding sequence is TGTGCCAGCAGCTTACAGAGCAATCAGCCCCAGCATTTT. Translated, it gives CASSLQSNQPQHF. The J gene is TRBJ1-5, the V gene TRBV7-8; D gene ambiguous. The germline V and J ends were trimmed by 2 bases and 1 base, with 3 bases remaining between them. The CDR3 consists of 13 residues. Germline lookup yields CDR1 SGHVS and CDR2 FQNEAQ.

Ten or more counts support this clone. This chain connects TRBV20-1 to TRBJ2-3; no clear D gene. This CDR3 has 11 amino acids. Germline CDR1 DFQATT, CDR2 SNEGSKA (reference sequence). V lost 6 bases and J lost 8, with 12 bases in between. The CDR3 region is CSAETASTQYF. The CDR3 coding sequence is TGCAGTGCCGAGACTGCCTCTACGCAGTATTTT.

This clone was recorded a few times. The chain joins TRBV4-1 to TRBJ1-2; a weak D match, TRBD1 (6 bases). The CDR3 has 15 amino acids. Trimming stripped 2 bases from V and 4 bases from J, with 14 bases between. From germline, CDR1 is MGHRA and CDR2 YSYEKL. The DNA for the CDR3 is TGCGCCAGCAGCCAATTAGGGCAGGGGAGCTATGGCTACACCTTC. It specifies CASSQLGQGSYGYTF.

V gene TRBV7-9 combines with J gene TRBJ2-5; D uncertain. The CDR3 contains 17 residues. Germline CDR1 reads SEHNR; CDR2 reads FQNEAQ (reference sequence). Trimming took off 5 bases at V and 4 bases at J, with 23 bases between the two ends. For the CDR3, the DNA is TGTGCCAGCAGCCCCCGGCTATCGGGCCCGGACCCAGAGACCCAGTACTTC. Encoded protein: CASSPRLSGPDPETQYF.

The CDR3 nucleotides read TGTGCCAGCTCATCGGGGACAGGCCCGGGAAACACCATATATTTT. Translating gives CASSSGTGPGNTIYF. J is TRBJ1-3 and V is TRBV18; 8 bases agree with TRBD1. The ends lost 5 bases at V and 4 bases at J; junction bases unmatched: 7. Germline-derived CDR1 and CDR2 are KGHSH and LQKENI. The CDR3 extends over 15 amino acids.

V gene TRBV5-1 combines with J gene TRBJ2-5; D is ambiguous. Trimming shortened V by 0 bases and J by 3 bases, and 9 bases separated the two germline ends. The CDR3 spans 14 residues. CDR1 is SGHRS, CDR2 YFSETQ, per germline. In nucleotides, the CDR3 is TGCGCCAGCAGCTTGGAACGGCCCGAAGAGACCCAGTACTTC. Translation gives CASSLERPEETQYF.

The V gene is TRBV5-1, the J gene TRBJ2-5, with a weak D call TRBD2 (5 bases). The CDR3 runs 16 residues. CDR1 is SGHRS, CDR2 YFSETQ, per germline. V was pared by 3 bases and J by 5 bases, with 20 bases between. CDR3 residues: CASSSVTSGKGETQYF. Here the CDR3 DNA reads TGCGCCAGCAGCTCTGTGACATCGGGGAAGGGTGAGACCCAGTACTTC. The complete variable domain, with remaining parts taken from reference TRBV5-1 and TRBJ2-5, reads KAGVTQTPRYLIKTRGQQVTLSCSPISGHRSVSWYQQTPGQGLQFLFEYFSETQRNKGNFPGRFSGRQFSNSRSEMNVSTLELGDSALYLCASSSVTSGKGETQYFGPGTRLLVL.

This chain uses TRBV10-3 with TRBJ2-7; 9 bases match TRBD1. After removal of 5 bases from V and 0 bases from J, the junction contained 5 bases not matched to a gene. CDR3 length: 15 residues. CDR1 ENHRY and CDR2 SYGVKD come from the germline V gene. In nucleotides, the CDR3 is TGTGCCATCAGTTACGGACAGGGGAGCTCCTACGAGCAGTACGTC. This sequence encodes CAISYGQGSSYEQYV.

The V and J genes are TRBV4-1 and TRBJ2-1; TRBD2 matches 10 bases. V lost 2 bases and J lost 8; bases outside the gene matches: 9. The CDR3 consists of 16 residues. Germline V gene data show CDR1 as MGHRA and CDR2 as YSYEKL. As DNA, the CDR3 is TGCGCCAGCAGCCAATCCGGGACTAGCGACATGGATGAGCAGTTCTTC. It is translated as CASSQSGTSDMDEQFF.

The J gene is TRBJ2-1, the V gene TRBV5-1; 13 bases are shared with TRBD2. After removal of 4 bases from V and 4 bases from J, the junction contained 2 bases not matched to a gene. Germline CDR1 SGHRS, CDR2 YFSETQ. The CDR3 contains 15 residues. DNA of the CDR3: TGCGCCAGCAGCAGGGGACTAGCGGGGTACAATGAGCAGTTCTTC. It is translated as CASSRGLAGYNEQFF.

This clone was detected once. V and J are TRBV21-1 and TRBJ2-7; the DNA was not used to check the table's D call, TRBD1. TRBV21-1 is classified as a pseudogene. The CDR3 runs 12 residues. CDR3 nucleotide sequence: TGTGCCAGCAGCAAGCAGTCCTACGAGCAGTACGTC. Translating it yields CASSKQSYEQYV.

This clone appeared once. The chain carries TRBV7-8 and TRBJ2-7, with TRBD2 matching 14 bases. Germline CDR1 SGHVS, CDR2 FQNEAQ. The J segment lost 0 bases and the V segment lost 5 bases, leaving 9 bases of the junction unmatched. The CDR3 extends over 18 amino acids. The CDR3 sequence: CASSRGLAGGPSSYEQYV. CDR3 sequence (DNA): TGTGCCAGCAGCCGCGGACTAGCGGGGGGACCCAGCTCCTACGAGCAGTACGTC.

J is TRBJ1-4 and V is TRBV19; D unresolved. In germline, CDR1 is LNHDA, CDR2 SQIVND (reference sequence). CDR3 length equals 14 residues. The V end was cut by 6 bases, the J end by 10 bases, with 18 bases between. DNA of the CDR3: TGTGCCAGTAGGACGGACGGAGGCGACGGAAAACTGTTTTTT. Residues: CASRTDGGDGKLFF.

The chain has TRBV6-5 and TRBJ2-3, with unresolved D. This CDR3 spans 14 amino acids. V was clipped by 8 bases and J by 1 base, with 13 bases between them. Per germline, CDR1 MNHEY and CDR2 SVGAGI. The CDR3 DNA is TGTGCCAGCGGCGCTAGTTCGGGCACAGATACGCAGTATTTT. Translated, it gives CASGASSGTDTQYF.

This chain links TRBV7-2 with TRBJ1-2; no clear D gene. The CDR3 is 15 residues long. Germline values: CDR1 SGHTA, CDR2 FQGNSA. V was shortened by 1 base and J by 6 bases, with 15 bases between the two germline ends. The DNA for the CDR3 is TGTGCCAGCAGCTTAGGGTCCCAGGTCCTACATGGCTACACCTTC. Translating gives CASSLGSQVLHGYTF. The full variable domain, in which reference TRBV7-2 and TRBJ1-2 provide the parts outside the CDR3, is GAGVSQSPSNKVTEKGKDVELRCDPISGHTALYWYRQSLGQGLEFLIYFQGNSAPDKSGLPSDRFSAERTGGSVSTLTIQRTQQEDSAVYLCASSLGSQVLHGYTFGSGTRLTVV.

The CDR3 sequence is CAIRGSGVNEQFF. The CDR3 nucleotides are TGTGCCATCAGAGGTAGCGGGGTTAATGAGCAGTTCTTC. The chain is built from TRBV10-3 and TRBJ2-1; TRBD2 aligns across 8 bases. The CDR3 has 13 amino acids. Germline V lookup: CDR1 ENHRY, CDR2 SYGVKD. With V trimmed by 6 bases and J by 7 bases, 5 bases remained unmatched.

Here the CDR3 reads CASSPTWGHEQYV. CDR3 bases: TGTGCCAGCAGCCCAACGTGGGGCCACGAGCAGTACGTC. V usage is TRBV5-6 and J usage is TRBJ2-7; tentatively, D is TRBD1 (5 bases). The CDR3 consists of 13 residues. Germline V gene data show CDR1 as SGHDT and CDR2 as YYEEEE. The ends were cut back, 4 bases at V and 5 bases at J, with 13 bases in the middle.

The chain is built from TRBV4-2 and TRBJ1-2; 7 bases are shared with TRBD1. The CDR3 is 16 residues long. Trimming removed 9 bases from V and 2 bases from J; junction bases left unmatched: 15. The germline CDR1 and CDR2 sequences are LGHNA and YNFKEQ. CDR3 loop: CASNKNRQGSNYGYTF. CDR3 coding DNA: TGTGCCAGTAATAAAAACCGACAGGGCTCAAACTATGGCTACACCTTC.

A single count supports this clone. The chain recombines TRBV20-1 with TRBJ2-1; D not resolved. Germline V gives CDR1 DFQATT, CDR2 SNEGSKA (reference sequence). The CDR3 extends over 12 amino acids. Trimming left V 5 bases short and J 5 bases short, with 10 bases between. The CDR3 coding sequence is TGCAGTGCTGGTGAAGGCCACAATGAGCAGTTCTTC. The encoded protein is CSAGEGHNEQFF.

The chain combines TRBV5-1 with TRBJ2-7, with a weak D call TRBD1 (7 bases). This CDR3 has 13 residues. The germline V gene encodes CDR1 SGHRS and CDR2 YFSETQ. V was shortened by 5 bases and J by 3 bases, with 12 bases between the two germline ends. The CDR3 DNA follows: TGCGCCAGCAGGCGGGACAGAGACTACGAGCAGTACGTC. This codes for CASRRDRDYEQYV.

This chain uses TRBV6-5 with TRBJ2-7; D unclear. Trimming cost V 7 bases and J 3 bases, with 7 bases left between them. Germline CDR1 reads MNHEY; CDR2 reads SVGAGI. The CDR3 consists of 11 residues. CDR3 in DNA: TGTGCCAGCACAACCCACTACGAGCAGTACGTC. Protein: CASTTHYEQYV.

The J gene is TRBJ2-1, the V gene TRBV5-4; perhaps TRBD1 as D (6 bases). From germline, CDR1 is SGHNT and CDR2 YYREEE (reference sequence). The CDR3 covers 16 residues. V was shortened by 4 bases and J by 1 base, with 15 bases between the two germline ends. The CDR3 DNA sequence: TGTGCCAGCAGCCCCCGTGTAGGGGGTTCCTACAATGAGCAGTTCTTC. It codes for CASSPRVGGSYNEQFF.

The chain employs TRBV7-2 and TRBJ1-2; perhaps TRBD1 as D (6 bases). The CDR3 spans 17 residues. V was pared by 2 bases and J by 0 bases, with 16 bases between. Germline V CDR1 and CDR2: SGHTA, FQGNSA. CDR3 nucleotides: TGTGCCAGCAGCTTAACCCCTCGGGGGGCGTCTAACTATGGCTACACCTTC. Protein product: CASSLTPRGASNYGYTF. The full variable domain, its missing parts supplied by reference TRBV7-2 and TRBJ1-2, is GAGVSQSPSNKVTEKGKDVELRCDPISGHTALYWYRQSLGQGLEFLIYFQGNSAPDKSGLPSDRFSAERTGGSVSTLTIQRTQQEDSAVYLCASSLTPRGASNYGYTFGSGTRLTVV.

The rearrangement uses TRBV4-3 and TRBJ1-1; weak D call: TRBD1 (5 bases). The CDR3 totals 14 residues. The V gene lost 4 bases and the J gene lost 0 bases, with 9 bases spanning the gap. Germline-derived CDR1 and CDR2 are LGHNA and YSLEER. The CDR3 DNA is TGCGCCAGCAGCCGAGGGACGGTGAACACTGAAGCTTTCTTT. Protein sequence: CASSRGTVNTEAFF.

The chain uses TRBV6-6 and TRBJ2-7, with D maybe TRBD1 (6 bases). Germline lookup yields CDR1 MNHNY and CDR2 SVGAGI (reference sequence). CDR3 length: 15 amino acids. The V end lost 5 bases, the J end lost 2 bases, and 16 bases lay between the germline ends. The CDR3, as DNA: TGTGCCAGCAGTGACACAGGGTTCGCCCCCTACGAGCAGTACGTC. Translation: CASSDTGFAPYEQYV.

This sequence joins TRBV15 and TRBJ1-3, with no clear D. CDR1 and CDR2 (germline): LNHNV, YYDKDF (reference sequence). The CDR3 sequence is 13 residues long. V lost 3 bases and J 1 base, leaving 4 bases between the germline ends. This chain's CDR3 is CATSRGSGNTIYF. The CDR3 region has the DNA TGTGCCACCAGCAGGGGATCTGGAAACACCATATATTTT.